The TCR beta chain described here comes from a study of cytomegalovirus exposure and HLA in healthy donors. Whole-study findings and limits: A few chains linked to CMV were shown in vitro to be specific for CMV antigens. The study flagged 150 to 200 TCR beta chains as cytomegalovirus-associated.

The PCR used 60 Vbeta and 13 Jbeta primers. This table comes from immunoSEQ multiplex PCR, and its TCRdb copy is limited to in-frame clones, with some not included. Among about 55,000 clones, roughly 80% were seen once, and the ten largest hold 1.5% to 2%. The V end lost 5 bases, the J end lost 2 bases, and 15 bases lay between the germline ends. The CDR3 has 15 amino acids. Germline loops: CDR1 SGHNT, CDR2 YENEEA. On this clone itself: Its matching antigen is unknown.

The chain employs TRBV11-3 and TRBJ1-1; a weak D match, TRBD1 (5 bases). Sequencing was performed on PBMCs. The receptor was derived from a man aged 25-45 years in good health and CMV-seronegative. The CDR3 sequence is CASSPGPGRNTEAFF. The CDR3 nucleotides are TGTGCCAGCAGCCCAGGTCCAGGGCGTAACACTGAAGCTTTCTTT.